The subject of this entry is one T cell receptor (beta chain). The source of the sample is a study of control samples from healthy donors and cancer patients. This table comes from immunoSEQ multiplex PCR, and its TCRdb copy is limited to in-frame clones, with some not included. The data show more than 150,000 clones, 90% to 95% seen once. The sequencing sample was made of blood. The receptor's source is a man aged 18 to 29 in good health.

CDR3: CASSQSGLRAFF. CDR3 bases: TGCGCCAGCAGCCAATCCGGCTTGAGAGCTTTCTTT. The J gene is TRBJ1-1, the V gene TRBV5-1, with unresolved D. V was pared by 4 bases and J by 10 bases, with 14 bases between. The germline V gene has CDR1 SGHRS and CDR2 YFSETQ. The CDR3 length is 12 residues. The complete variable domain, with remaining parts taken from reference TRBV5-1 and TRBJ1-1, reads KAGVTQTPRYLIKTRGQQVTLSCSPISGHRSVSWYQQTPGQGLQFLFEYFSETQRNKGNFPGRFSGRQFSNSRSEMNVSTLELGDSALYLCASSQSGLRAFFGQGTRLTVV.